This T cell receptor (beta chain) originates from a study of CD8 T cells in ankylosing spondylitis. This clonotype has ten or more counts. The antigen remains undetermined. General study results and limits: Blood from ankylosing spondylitis patients appeared to carry a characteristic roughly eight-variant TCR beta motif. Disease-linked clones were CD8+ and relatively rare in peripheral blood. Researchers reportedly found disease-linked clones significantly enriched in matched ankylosing spondylitis synovial fluid.

The CDR3 runs to 16 residues. J was trimmed by 3 bases and V by 0 bases; bases with no gene match: 1. From germline, CDR1 is KGHDR and CDR2 SFDVKD. As the method for making TCR beta libraries, quantitative 5'-RACE with molecular barcodes was used. TCRdb reanalysed the 5' RACE reads using MiXCR and keeps one entry per CDR3 protein. Among about 240,000 distinct CDR3 sequences listed, around 9.1% were seen once. The chain couples TRBV24-1 to TRBJ2-1, with 10 bases that match TRBD2. Sequencing was done on a sample of blood, either unsorted or a sorted T cell fraction (not recorded which). The clonotype was recovered from a male donor with ankylosing spondylitis or in good health (not recorded which). The CDR3 region has the DNA TGTGCCACCAGTGATTTGTCTAGCGGGAGCTACAATGAGCAGTTCTTC. Translated, it gives CATSDLSSGSYNEQFF.